Below, 17 T cell receptor beta chains from the same sample are listed, as sequenced in a study of blood T cell repertoires in COVID-19. Sequencing used immunoSEQ multiplex PCR; TCRdb keeps in-frame clones, though not all of them. The data contain 200,000 to 300,000 clones, around 90% of them singletons. Sequences were obtained from peripheral blood. The receptors shown here come from a woman in her thirties or forties with acute or convalescent COVID-19.

This chain connects TRBV29-1 to TRBJ1-2; 8 bases map to TRBD1. Unmatched junction bases numbered 5, after V lost 4 bases and J lost 4 bases. This CDR3 spans 13 amino acids. Germline CDR1 and CDR2: SQVTM and ANQGSEA. CDR3 in DNA: TGCAGCGTTGTGTCGGGACAGGCCTATGGCTACACCTTC. Protein: CSVVSGQAYGYTF.

This clone was picked up one time. The chain is built from TRBV7-7 and TRBJ2-1, with D unresolved. The germline V gene has CDR1 SSHAT and CDR2 FNYEAQ (reference sequence). V dropped 4 bases and J dropped 7 bases, with 17 bases sitting between them. CDR3 length: 15 amino acids. The CDR3 is CASSSLGPPGNEQFF. DNA of the CDR3: TGTGCCAGCAGCTCGCTCGGCCCCCCGGGTAATGAGCAGTTCTTC.

V gene TRBV19 combines with J gene TRBJ1-6, with 9 bases that match TRBD1. V was pared by 2 bases and J by 7 bases, with 3 bases of the junction left unmatched. This CDR3 contains 15 residues. Germline loops: CDR1 LNHDA, CDR2 SQIVND (reference sequence). DNA for the CDR3: TGTGCCAGTAGTATAAGGACAGGGGTCAATTCACCCCTCCACTTT. Encoded protein: CASSIRTGVNSPLHF.

The chain has TRBV5-1 and TRBJ1-2; 7 bases agree with TRBD1. Germline V lookup: CDR1 SGHRS, CDR2 YFSETQ. Trimming cost V 4 bases and J 8 bases; bases outside gene matches: 14. The CDR3 covers 15 residues. For the CDR3, the DNA is TGCGCCAGCAGCCTCAACCTCGACAGGGTGGGCGGCTACACCTTC. Its protein is CASSLNLDRVGGYTF. The full variable domain, in which reference TRBV5-1 and TRBJ1-2 provide the parts outside the CDR3, is KAGVTQTPRYLIKTRGQQVTLSCSPISGHRSVSWYQQTPGQGLQFLFEYFSETQRNKGNFPGRFSGRQFSNSRSEMNVSTLELGDSALYLCASSLNLDRVGGYTFGSGTRLTVV.

This chain links TRBV5-1 with TRBJ2-1; possible D gene TRBD1, 6 bases. Germline assignment: CDR1 SGHRS and CDR2 YFSETQ. V lost 3 bases, J lost 9 bases, and 16 bases lay in between. This CDR3 is built from 14 residues. The CDR3 spells CASSWGSGVGEQFF. The CDR3 DNA is TGCGCCAGCAGCTGGGGATCAGGGGTAGGTGAGCAGTTCTTC.

The chain combines TRBV11-2 with TRBJ1-5, with 8 bases identical to TRBD1. The CDR3 has 15 residues. The J segment lost 2 bases and the V segment lost 4 bases, leaving 4 bases of the junction unmatched. Germline CDR1 and CDR2: SGHAT and FQNNGV. In nucleotides, the CDR3 is TGTGCCAGCAGCTCCACGACAGGGGGCAATCAGCCCCAGCATTTT. It translates to CASSSTTGGNQPQHF.

The rearrangement links TRBV6-1 to TRBJ2-1; D gene ambiguous. The CDR3 is 11 amino acids. The V gene's germline CDR1 is MNHNS and CDR2 SASEGT. V was trimmed by 3 bases and J by 5 bases, leaving 2 bases between them. This chain's CDR3 is CASSDNNEQFF. The CDR3 nucleotides read TGTGCCAGCAGTGACAACAATGAGCAGTTCTTC.

The sample holds one count of this clone. The chain joins TRBV18 to TRBJ1-5; a possible D gene is TRBD1 (5 bases). V gave up 9 bases and J gave up 6 bases, with 21 bases separating them. This CDR3 spans 15 amino acids. Germline V CDR1 and CDR2: KGHSH, LQKENI. This chain's CDR3 is CASQLTTRAGQPQHF. The CDR3 nucleotides read TGTGCCAGTCAACTCACGACCAGGGCCGGTCAGCCCCAGCATTTT.

The rearrangement links TRBV4-2 to TRBJ2-1; D perhaps matches TRBD1 (5 bases). V was pared by 2 bases and J by 8 bases, with 19 bases between. The length of the CDR3 is 16 residues. CDR1 and CDR2 from the germline V gene are LGHNA and YNFKEQ. The CDR3 DNA sequence: TGTGCCAGCAGCCAACCGACCAGTGGGGCTCCGTATGAGCAGTTCTTC. It is translated as CASSQPTSGAPYEQFF.

CDR3 amino acids: CASSLAGTGRTEAFF. The CDR3 DNA reads as TGTGCCAGCAGCTTGGCCGGGACAGGGAGGACTGAAGCTTTCTTT. This rearrangement joins TRBV5-4 to TRBJ1-1, with 9 bases aligning to TRBD1. V dropped 0 bases and J dropped 5; count of bases not matched to a gene: 5. The germline V gene has CDR1 SGHNT and CDR2 YYREEE (reference sequence). CDR3 size: 15 residues.

The V gene is TRBV3-1 (or the pseudogene TRBV3-2), the J gene TRBJ2-7; the match to TRBD1 covers 11 bases. This CDR3 has 15 amino acids. The V segment lost 4 bases and the J segment 0 bases; nucleotides outside the gene matches: 2. CDR1 is LGHDT and CDR2 is YNNKEL in the germline V gene (reference sequence). Here the CDR3 reads CASSLGTGGSYEQYV. The DNA of the CDR3 is TGTGCCAGCAGCCTCGGGACAGGGGGCTCCTACGAGCAGTACGTC.

The chain couples TRBV7-8 to TRBJ2-3; the D is unclear. Between the trimmed V and J ends, which lost 2 bases and 4 bases, there was a span of 7 bases. Germline V lookup: CDR1 SGHVS, CDR2 FQNEAQ. CDR3 length: 13 residues. CDR3 bases: TGTGCCAGCAGCTTATTAGTGGCAGATACGCAGTATTTT. This gives the protein CASSLLVADTQYF. The variable domain in full, with the rest retrieved from reference TRBV7-8 and TRBJ2-3, is GAGVSQSPRYKVAKRGQDVALRCDPISGHVSLFWYQQALGQGPEFLTYFQNEAQLDKSGLPSDRFFAERPEGSVSTLKIQRTQQEDSAVYLCASSLLVADTQYFGPGTRLTVL.

J is TRBJ1-5 and V is TRBV6-5, with D uncertain. Trimming cost V 7 bases and J 3 bases, with 16 bases left between them. The CDR3 is 15 amino acids. CDR1 is MNHEY, CDR2 SVGAGI, per germline. CDR3 coding DNA: TGTGCCAGCACTCCCATGCGGGGAAACAATCAGCCCCAGCATTTT. Translation gives CASTPMRGNNQPQHF.

The genes are TRBV5-1 and TRBJ1-2; 10 positions match TRBD1. Germline V CDR1 and CDR2: SGHRS, YFSETQ. V lost 3 bases and J lost 8; bases outside the gene matches: 13. This CDR3 has 16 residues. In DNA form, the CDR3 reads TGCGCCAGCAGCTCCCTCCGGACAGGGGGGGTAGGGGGCTACACCTTC. It encodes CASSSLRTGGVGGYTF. Filled out from reference TRBV5-1 and TRBJ1-2, the complete variable domain reads KAGVTQTPRYLIKTRGQQVTLSCSPISGHRSVSWYQQTPGQGLQFLFEYFSETQRNKGNFPGRFSGRQFSNSRSEMNVSTLELGDSALYLCASSSLRTGGVGGYTFGSGTRLTVV.

This chain links TRBV21-1 with TRBJ1-6. TRBV21-1 is annotated as a pseudogene. The CDR3 contains 15 residues. The CDR3 coding sequence is TGTGCCAGCAGCAGTTTGAGCTCCTATAATTCACCCCTCCACTTT. The encoded protein is CASSSLSSYNSPLHF.

V is TRBV4-1 and J is TRBJ2-5, with D hard to call. This CDR3 comprises 15 residues. Germline V gene sequence: CDR1 MGHRA, CDR2 YSYEKL. Trimming left V 0 bases short and J 2 bases short, with 10 bases between. CDR3 bases: TGCGCCAGCAGCCAAGAACCGCAGAAACAAGAGACCCAGTACTTC. Amino acid sequence: CASSQEPQKQETQYF.

This chain connects TRBV7-8 to TRBJ1-1; no firm D call. Germline CDR1 is SGHVS and CDR2 is FQNEAQ. The CDR3 extends over 15 amino acids. V was clipped by 1 base and J by 4 bases, with 13 bases between them. CDR3 nucleotide sequence: TGTGCCAGCAGCTTAGTAATGGGCGGGATCACTGAAGCTTTCTTT. Its protein product is CASSLVMGGITEAFF. Full variable domain (missing parts from reference TRBV7-8 and TRBJ1-1): GAGVSQSPRYKVAKRGQDVALRCDPISGHVSLFWYQQALGQGPEFLTYFQNEAQLDKSGLPSDRFFAERPEGSVSTLKIQRTQQEDSAVYLCASSLVMGGITEAFFGQGTRLTVV.